Below are 14 T cell receptor beta chains sequenced from a single sample in a study of T cell responses to AZD1222 COVID-19 vaccine. Clones were read by immunoSEQ multiplex PCR, and TCRdb kept only the in-frame ones, dropping some. The table records about 150,000 clones, more than 85% of them present only once. This sample comprised peripheral blood, obtained on day 0 of AZD1222 vaccination. The receptor source for this set is an adult in good health.

The chain carries TRBV19 and TRBJ2-1; D not resolved. The V gene lost 1 base and the J gene lost 0 bases, with 7 bases spanning the gap. The CDR3 sequence is 15 residues long. From germline, CDR1 is LNHDA and CDR2 SQIVND (reference sequence). The CDR3 bases are TGTGCCAGTAGTATAGGGCAGAGCTCCTACAATGAGCAGTTCTTC. It encodes CASSIGQSSYNEQFF.

The chain uses TRBV12-3 or TRBV12-4 and TRBJ1-1; D unclear. Trimming left V 3 bases short and J 6 bases short, with 5 bases between. This CDR3 contains 11 residues. This CDR3 is CASSFKAEAFF. The DNA for the CDR3 is TGTGCCAGCAGTTTCAAGGCTGAAGCTTTCTTT.

A single count supports this clone. The chain links TRBV6-5 to TRBJ2-7; maybe TRBD1 (6 bases). This CDR3 has 13 residues. Trimming cost V 6 bases and J 3 bases, with 12 bases left between them. The V gene's germline CDR1 is MNHEY and CDR2 SVGAGI. As DNA, the CDR3 is TGTGCCAGCAGGAAAGGACAGATCTACGAGCAGTACTTC. It translates to CASRKGQIYEQYF.

The chain recombines TRBV2 with TRBJ2-6; D remains unclear. This CDR3 has 16 amino acids. Trimming took off 7 bases at V and 0 bases at J, with 13 bases between the two ends. Per germline, CDR1 SNHLY and CDR2 FYNNEI. CDR3 sequence: CASKFGLLSGANVLTF. Written as DNA, the CDR3 is TGTGCCAGCAAGTTCGGGCTACTCTCTGGGGCCAACGTCCTGACTTTC.

The chain combines TRBV28 with TRBJ2-7; 8 bases fit TRBD2. In germline, CDR1 is MDHEN, CDR2 SYDVKM. The CDR3 spans 16 residues. J lost 4 bases, V lost 1 base, and 9 bases had no gene match. CDR3 residues: CASSLFGLAVSYEQYF. The CDR3 DNA follows: TGTGCCAGCAGTTTATTTGGACTAGCCGTTTCGTACGAGCAGTACTTC.

This rearrangement joins TRBV6-5 to TRBJ2-3; D assignment may be TRBD1 or TRBD2 (5 bases each). Looked up from germline, CDR1 is MNHEY and CDR2 is SVGAGI. This CDR3 is built from 14 residues. V was pared by 6 bases and J by 6 bases, with 16 bases between. In DNA form, the CDR3 reads TGTGCCAGCAGCCCCGGTTGGGGGTGGGATACGCAGTATTTT. This sequence encodes CASSPGWGWDTQYF.

The V gene is TRBV18, the J gene TRBJ1-1; D is ambiguous. V lost 3 bases and J 4 bases, leaving 12 bases between the germline ends. Germline lookup yields CDR1 KGHSH and CDR2 LQKENI. This CDR3 has 14 residues. DNA of the CDR3: TGTGCCAGCTCACCGGAGGGTGGGATCACTGAAGCTTTCTTT. This gives the protein CASSPEGGITEAFF.

The chain links TRBV7-2 to TRBJ1-2, with D unclear. The CDR3 is 14 residues long. The germline V gene has CDR1 SGHTA and CDR2 FQGNSA. Trimming cost V 0 bases and J 2 bases, with 7 bases left between them. CDR3 DNA sequence: TGTGCCAGCAGCTTAGCGCTCAGGAACTATGGCTACACCTTC. Protein sequence: CASSLALRNYGYTF.

The chain uses TRBV14 and TRBJ1-2; 8 bases line up with TRBD1. Losses at the gene ends were 4 bases for V and 8 bases for J; bases not matched to a gene: 6. CDR3 length: 13 amino acids. Germline V gene data show CDR1 as SGHDN and CDR2 as FVKESK. This CDR3 reads CASSPWTGRGYTF. DNA for the CDR3: TGTGCCAGCAGCCCGTGGACAGGGAGAGGCTACACCTTC.

DNA of the CDR3: TGTGCCAGCAGCGTAGCACCCCATCCCCCCTATGTGGGGAGCTCCTACGAGCAGTACTTC. Amino acid sequence: CASSVAPHPPYVGSSYEQYF. This chain connects TRBV9 to TRBJ2-7; D may be TRBD2 (5 bases). The CDR3 runs to 20 residues. V lost 0 bases and J 0 bases, leaving 25 bases between the germline ends. The germline CDR1 and CDR2 sequences are SGDLS and YYNGEE. The whole variable domain, filled in from reference TRBV9 and TRBJ2-7, reads DSGVTQTPKHLITATGQRVTLRCSPRSGDLSVYWYQQSLDQGLQFLIQYYNGEERAKGNILERFSAQQFPDLHSELNLSSLELGDSALYFCASSVAPHPPYVGSSYEQYFGPGTRLTVT.

This chain joins TRBV21-1 and TRBJ1-2. TRBV21-1 is a known pseudogene. This CDR3 has 15 residues. The chain's CDR3 is CASSKGRRLFYGYTF. The CDR3 region has the DNA TGTGCCAGCAGCAAAGGGAGGCGGCTCTTCTATGGCTACACCTTC.

The rearrangement links TRBV6-5 to TRBJ1-1; no definite D call. This CDR3 region has 13 residues. Germline CDR1 reads MNHEY; CDR2 reads SVGAGI. V was pared by 2 bases and J by 8 bases, with 12 bases between. CDR3 DNA sequence: TGTGCCAGCAGTTACATCCAGCTTACCGAAGCTTTCTTT. Protein sequence: CASSYIQLTEAFF.

The V call is TRBV7-9, the J call TRBJ1-6; D gene ambiguous. The CDR3 loop spans 15 amino acids. In germline, CDR1 is SEHNR, CDR2 FQNEAQ (reference sequence). V lost 8 bases and J lost 6, with 17 bases in between. The CDR3 coding sequence is TGTGCCAGCTCCCCGGGAGGCAGGTCTAATTCACCCCTCCACTTT. Protein sequence: CASSPGGRSNSPLHF. Combining the CDR3 with reference TRBV7-9 and TRBJ1-6 gives the whole variable domain DTGVSQNPRHKITKRGQNVTFRCDPISEHNRLYWYRQTLGQGPEFLTYFQNEAQLEKSRLLSDRFSAERPKGSFSTLEIQRTEQGDSAMYLCASSPGGRSNSPLHFGNGTRLTVT.

The V and J genes are TRBV5-1 and TRBJ1-1; a weak D match, TRBD1 (5 bases). There are 14 residues in the CDR3. V lost 0 bases, J lost 4 bases, and 10 bases lay in between. CDR1 is SGHRS, CDR2 YFSETQ, per germline. In nucleotides, the CDR3 is TGCGCCAGCAGCTTGGCGGCTGGGGGCACTGAAGCTTTCTTT. Protein: CASSLAAGGTEAFF. The complete variable domain, with remaining parts taken from reference TRBV5-1 and TRBJ1-1, reads KAGVTQTPRYLIKTRGQQVTLSCSPISGHRSVSWYQQTPGQGLQFLFEYFSETQRNKGNFPGRFSGRQFSNSRSEMNVSTLELGDSALYLCASSLAAGGTEAFFGQGTRLTVV.